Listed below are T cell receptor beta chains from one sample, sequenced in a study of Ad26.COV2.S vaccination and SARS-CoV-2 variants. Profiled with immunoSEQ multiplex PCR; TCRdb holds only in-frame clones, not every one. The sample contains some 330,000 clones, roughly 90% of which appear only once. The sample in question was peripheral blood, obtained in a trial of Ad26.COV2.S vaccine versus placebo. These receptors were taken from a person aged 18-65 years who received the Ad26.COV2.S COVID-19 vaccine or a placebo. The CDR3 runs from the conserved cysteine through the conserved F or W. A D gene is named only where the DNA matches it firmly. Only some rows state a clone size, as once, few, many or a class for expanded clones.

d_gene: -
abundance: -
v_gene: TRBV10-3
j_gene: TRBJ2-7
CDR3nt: TGTGCCATCAGTGATAGGAAAGGGGACTCCTACGAGCAGTACTTC
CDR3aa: CAISDRKGDSYEQYF

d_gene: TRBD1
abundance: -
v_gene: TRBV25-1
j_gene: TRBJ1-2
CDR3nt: TGTGCCAGCAGTGTGGGGACAGGGGGCGTCAGCTACACCTTC
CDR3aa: CASSVGTGGVSYTF

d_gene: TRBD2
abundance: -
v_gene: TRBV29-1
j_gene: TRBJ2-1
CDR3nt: TGCAGCGTTGGTGGGCAAACTAGCGGGGGGAGCTCCTACAATGAGCAGTTCTTC
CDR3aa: CSVGGQTSGGSSYNEQFF

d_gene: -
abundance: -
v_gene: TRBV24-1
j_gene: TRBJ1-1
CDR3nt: TGTGCCACCAGTGATGGTGGTGAAGCTTTCTTT
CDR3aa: CATSDGGEAFF

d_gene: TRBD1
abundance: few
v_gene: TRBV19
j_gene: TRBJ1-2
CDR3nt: TGTGCCAGTAGCCCTACGCGGGCAGGGACAGCTAACTATGGCTACACCTTC
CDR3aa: CASSPTRAGTANYGYTF

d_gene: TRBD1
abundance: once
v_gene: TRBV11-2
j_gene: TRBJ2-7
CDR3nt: TGTGCCAGCAGCACGGGACAGGGGGACCCCTACGAGCAGTACTTC
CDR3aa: CASSTGQGDPYEQYF

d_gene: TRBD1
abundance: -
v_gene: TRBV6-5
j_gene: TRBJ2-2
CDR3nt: TGTGCCAGCAGTTCCTCGACAGGGGGCACCGGGGAGCTGTTTTTT
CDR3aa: CASSSSTGGTGELFF

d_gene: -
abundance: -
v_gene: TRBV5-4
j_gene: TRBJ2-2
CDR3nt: TGTGCCAGCAGTTCCTCCGAAGGTCCCGGGGAGCTGTTTTTT
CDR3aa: CASSSSEGPGELFF

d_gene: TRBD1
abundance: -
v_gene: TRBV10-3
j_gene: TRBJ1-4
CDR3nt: TGTGCCATCAGTTTGGGACAGCCGGAAAAACTGTTTTTT
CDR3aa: CAISLGQPEKLFF

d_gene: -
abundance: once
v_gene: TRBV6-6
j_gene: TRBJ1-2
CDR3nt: TGTGCCAGCGGAGTCAGGGTCTATGGCTACACCTTC
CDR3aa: CASGVRVYGYTF

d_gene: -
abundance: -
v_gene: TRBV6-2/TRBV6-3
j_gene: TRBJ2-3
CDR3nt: TGTGCCAGCAGTTCCGGTGGGGCCACAGATACGCAGTATTTT
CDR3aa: CASSSGGATDTQYF

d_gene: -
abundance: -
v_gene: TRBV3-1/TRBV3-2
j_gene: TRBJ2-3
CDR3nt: TGTGCCAGCAGCCAAGGATTCCGGGGACCTAGCACAGATACGCAGTATTTT
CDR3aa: CASSQGFRGPSTDTQYF

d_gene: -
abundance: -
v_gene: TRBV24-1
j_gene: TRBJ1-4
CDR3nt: TGTGCCACCGAATGGAGGGTGACTAATGAAAAACTGTTTTTT
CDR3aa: CATEWRVTNEKLFF

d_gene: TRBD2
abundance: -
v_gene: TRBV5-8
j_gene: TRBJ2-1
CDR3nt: TGTGCCAGCAGCCACGGACTAGCGGGAGTCTGGGAGCAGTTCTTC
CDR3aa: CASSHGLAGVWEQFF

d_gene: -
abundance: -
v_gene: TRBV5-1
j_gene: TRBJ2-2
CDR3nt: TGCGCCAGCCAACCATGGGTGAACACCGGGGAGCTGTTTTTT
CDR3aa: CASQPWVNTGELFF

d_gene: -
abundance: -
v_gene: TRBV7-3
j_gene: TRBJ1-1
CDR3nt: TGTGCCAGCAGCCTGAAACAGGGGAACACTGAAGCTTTCTTT
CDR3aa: CASSLKQGNTEAFF

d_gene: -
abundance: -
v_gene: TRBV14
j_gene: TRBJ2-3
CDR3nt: TGTGCCAGCAGCCAAGACCCTACTAGTCCAGATACGCAGTATTTT
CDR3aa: CASSQDPTSPDTQYF

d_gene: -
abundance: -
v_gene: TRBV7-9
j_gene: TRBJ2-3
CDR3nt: TGTGCCAGCAGCCCTCGCGATACGCAGTATTTT
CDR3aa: CASSPRDTQYF

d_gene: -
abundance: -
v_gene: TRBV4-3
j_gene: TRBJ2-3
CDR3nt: TGCGCCAGCAGCCAAGGAGAGCCCCCGGATACGCAGTATTTT
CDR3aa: CASSQGEPPDTQYF

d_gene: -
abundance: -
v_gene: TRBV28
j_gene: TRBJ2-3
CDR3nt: TGTGCCAGCAGTAGGGTAGCGGATGGGACAGATACGCAGTATTTT
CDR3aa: CASSRVADGTDTQYF

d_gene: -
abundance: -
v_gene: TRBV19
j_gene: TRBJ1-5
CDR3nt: TGTGCCAGTAGTATTTCTCAGTATAGCAATCAGCCCCAGCATTTT
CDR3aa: CASSISQYSNQPQHF

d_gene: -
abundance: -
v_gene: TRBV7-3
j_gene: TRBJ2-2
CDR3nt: TGTGCCAGCTCCTCTACAGGGGGAGGGCCGTCGAACACCGGGGAGCTGTTTTTT
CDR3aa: CASSSTGGGPSNTGELFF